The rows below give T cell receptor beta chains drawn from one sample of a study of shared clonotypes between healthy human individuals. Clones were sequenced by immunoSEQ multiplex PCR, and TCRdb holds only the in-frame ones, with some missing. The repertoire holds roughly 2,300,000 clones, with roughly 90% as singletons. Sample: naive CD4+ T cells from PBMCs. All receptors come from a man in his late teens or twenties in good health. Some clones in this sample may be carry-over from other donors' samples. Both conserved end residues are part of each CDR3. Each record gives: V gene, CDR3 length, CDR3 protein.

V gene: TRBV2
CDR3 length: 14
CDR3 protein: CASSDRPNTGELFF

V gene: TRBV25-1
CDR3 length: 14
CDR3 protein: CASSGQISYNEQFF

V gene: TRBV5-1
CDR3 length: 15
CDR3 protein: CASSLEGGSNQPQHF

V gene: TRBV5-1
CDR3 length: 13
CDR3 protein: CASSLTELYGYTF

V gene: TRBV5-3
CDR3 length: 19
CDR3 protein: CARSLSRRGGFPGANVLTF

V gene: TRBV28
CDR3 length: 14
CDR3 protein: CASRETVTGTEAFF

V gene: TRBV5-1
CDR3 length: 15
CDR3 protein: CATGGEAGSTDTQYF

V gene: TRBV18
CDR3 length: 16
CDR3 protein: CASSPRGRSGQETQYF

V gene: TRBV2
CDR3 length: 14
CDR3 protein: CASILEGSVDEQFF

V gene: TRBV6-1
CDR3 length: 15
CDR3 protein: CASSGTVSGVETQYF

V gene: TRBV4-3
CDR3 length: 15
CDR3 protein: CASSQDPSTNEKLFF

V gene: TRBV28
CDR3 length: 15
CDR3 protein: CASSQVGGSGNTIYF

V gene: TRBV27
CDR3 length: 13
CDR3 protein: CASRDRTGREQYF

V gene: TRBV7-9
CDR3 length: 8
CDR3 protein: CASSLAYF

V gene: TRBV6-1
CDR3 length: 13
CDR3 protein: CASSRDRDEKLFF

V gene: TRBV6-5
CDR3 length: 14
CDR3 protein: CASSLQGRGYEQYF

V gene: TRBV4-3
CDR3 length: 16
CDR3 protein: CASSQEFLANTGELFF

V gene: TRBV10-2
CDR3 length: 16
CDR3 protein: CASSDDTGPFNYGYTF

V gene: TRBV28
CDR3 length: 17
CDR3 protein: CASSLKFLHLSYNEQFF

V gene: TRBV13
CDR3 length: 20
CDR3 protein: CASSQGGGQRTTPSSYEQYF

V gene: TRBV5-4
CDR3 length: 15
CDR3 protein: CASSARGGGMSEQYF

V gene: TRBV18
CDR3 length: 16
CDR3 protein: CASSPKYRAAEQPQHF

V gene: TRBV7-9
CDR3 length: 15
CDR3 protein: CASSLSRSIYNEQFF

V gene: TRBV7-9
CDR3 length: 13
CDR3 protein: CASSWGQVYEQYF

V gene: TRBV5-1
CDR3 length: 13
CDR3 protein: CASSFPGADTQYF

V gene: TRBV7-9
CDR3 length: 14
CDR3 protein: CASSLEGQVYEQYF

V gene: TRBV5-4
CDR3 length: 17
CDR3 protein: CASSPGSAGASYHEQYF

V gene: TRBV11-2
CDR3 length: 15
CDR3 protein: CASSFVATPGNTIYF

V gene: TRBV9
CDR3 length: 15
CDR3 protein: CASRPSGSGANVLTF

V gene: TRBV9
CDR3 length: 15
CDR3 protein: CASSWGLAATGELFF

V gene: TRBV9
CDR3 length: 15
CDR3 protein: CASSVVLAGDNEQFF